The 8 T cell receptor beta chains presented below share a single source sample, sequenced in a study of CD8 T cells in ankylosing spondylitis. Via MiXCR, TCRdb re-called the 5' RACE reads, giving one row per CDR3 protein. This table holds 150,000 to 250,000 distinct CDR3 sequences, 9.5% to 15% found once. Sequencing input: blood, either unsorted or a sorted T cell fraction (not recorded which). Every receptor here comes from a male donor with ankylosing spondylitis or in good health (not recorded which).

The chain recombines TRBV29-1 with TRBJ2-7; D uncertain. Trimming took 1 base from V and 3 from J, leaving 7 bases between them. The V gene's germline CDR1 is SQVTM and CDR2 ANQGSEA. The CDR3 consists of 12 residues. CDR3 loop: CSVEGQHYEQYF. The CDR3 DNA reads as TGCAGCGTTGAAGGGCAGCACTACGAGCAGTACTTC.

This clonotype turned up a few times. V is TRBV20-1 and J is TRBJ2-3; tentatively, D is TRBD2 (5 bases). This CDR3 contains 16 residues. V was trimmed by 0 bases and J by 4 bases, leaving 17 bases between them. Germline assignment: CDR1 DFQATT and CDR2 SNEGSKA (reference sequence). CDR3 amino acids: CSARDRLDGVADTQYF. CDR3 in DNA: TGCAGTGCTAGAGATCGTCTAGACGGGGTGGCAGATACGCAGTATTTT.

CDR3 nucleotides: TGTGCCAGCAGCCTCGGACCGGGACAGGGCCCCGGGCTGGGGTACAATGAGCAGTTCTTC. This sequence encodes CASSLGPGQGPGLGYNEQFF. The chain combines TRBV7-9 with TRBJ2-1, with 9 bases aligning to TRBD1. V dropped 5 bases and J dropped 4; count of bases not matched to a gene: 21. The CDR3 totals 20 residues. Germline CDR1 reads SEHNR; CDR2 reads FQNEAQ (reference sequence).

This clonotype was picked up many times. The rearrangement uses TRBV27 and TRBJ2-3, with TRBD1 matching 8 bases. CDR1 and CDR2 (germline): MNHEY, SMNVEV (reference sequence). This CDR3 region has 16 residues. The V gene end was trimmed by 0 bases and the J gene end by 5 bases; junction bases not matched to a gene: 7. The CDR3 nucleotides read TGTGCCAGCAGTTTATCTACCAGGGGGCTGGAAGATACGCAGTATTTT. Amino acid sequence: CASSLSTRGLEDTQYF.

This clonotype was recorded a few times. The chain employs TRBV6-5 and TRBJ2-1; no clear D. The CDR3 is made up of 17 amino acids. Trimming pared 0 bases from V and 2 bases from J, leaving 14 bases between. The germline V gene has CDR1 MNHEY and CDR2 SVGAGI. Here the CDR3 DNA reads TGTGCCAGCAGTTACTCGCTAGGTCAGGCGGCCTACAATGAGCAGTTCTTC. Encoded protein: CASSYSLGQAAYNEQFF.

The V call is TRBV2, the J call TRBJ2-1, with D maybe TRBD2 (6 bases). V dropped 1 base and J dropped 3 bases, with 13 bases sitting between them. The germline gives CDR1 SNHLY, CDR2 FYNNEI. This CDR3 is 16 amino acids long. CDR3 in DNA: TGTGCCAGCAGTGAAGTTGGCGGGACCGTCTACAATGAGCAGTTCTTC. It encodes CASSEVGGTVYNEQFF.

The V gene is TRBV27, the J gene TRBJ2-6; no clear D gene. Germline V gene data show CDR1 as MNHEY and CDR2 as SMNVEV (reference sequence). Trimming removed 2 bases from V and 13 bases from J, with 12 bases in between. There are 13 residues in the CDR3. The CDR3 region has the DNA TGTGCCAGCAGTTTAATCCCGCCAGCGGTCCTGACTTTC. As protein: CASSLIPPAVLTF.

This clonotype was observed a few times. This chain joins TRBV24-1 and TRBJ2-2; D unresolved. The germline gives CDR1 KGHDR, CDR2 SFDVKD. The CDR3 loop spans 15 amino acids. V lost 3 bases and J lost 3, with 10 bases in between. The DNA for the CDR3 is TGTGCCACCAGTGATCCCCGGTGGGACACCGGGGAGCTGTTTTTT. Its protein is CATSDPRWDTGELFF.